This T cell receptor beta chain emerged from a study of blood T cell repertoires in COVID-19. Sequenced by immunoSEQ multiplex PCR; TCRdb stores in-frame clones only, minus some. The sample carries fewer than 150,000 clones, around four fifths recorded once. Germline V gives CDR1 GTSNPN, CDR2 SVGIG (reference sequence). Losses at the gene ends were 2 bases for V and 2 bases for J; bases not matched to a gene: 3. CDR3 size: 14 residues. V is TRBV30 and J is TRBJ1-5, with 7 bases identical to TRBD1. Sequencing used peripheral blood. The receptor was isolated from a man in his fifties or sixties who had recovered from COVID-19. Here the CDR3 reads CAWSTTGGNQPQHF. In DNA, the CDR3 is TGTGCCTGGAGTACCACAGGGGGCAATCAGCCCCAGCATTTT.